This paragraph reports one T cell receptor beta chain. These data are taken from a study of blood T cell repertoires in COVID-19. Study-wide background: Whether acute or convalescent, the COVID-19 samples came from the United States, Italy and Spain.

Per the original data handling: Counts of nucleated cells, estimated from reference gene primer amplification, were obtained. Profiled with immunoSEQ multiplex PCR; TCRdb holds only in-frame clones, not every one. D and trimming were read from the DNA, whereas the V and J calls and clone size are those reported in that table. The sample records about 140,000 clones, roughly 80% being singletons. The germline V gene has CDR1 SNHLY and CDR2 FYNNEI. CDR3 length: 11 residues. V was pared by 7 bases and J by 6 bases, with 6 bases between. V usage is TRBV2 and J usage is TRBJ2-2; D ambiguous. This TCR was sampled from a man between 65 and 85 years old who had recovered from COVID-19. The sequencing sample was made of peripheral blood. The CDR3 DNA follows: TGTGCCAGCACCGGGTCCGGGGAGCTGTTTTTT. It yields the protein CASTGSGELFF. Drawing the rest from reference TRBV2 and TRBJ2-2, the complete variable domain is EPEVTQTPSHQVTQMGQEVILRCVPISNHLYFYWYRQILGQKVEFLVSFYNNEISEKSEIFDDQFSVERPDGSNFTLKIRSTKLEDSAMYFCASTGSGELFFGEGSRLTVL.